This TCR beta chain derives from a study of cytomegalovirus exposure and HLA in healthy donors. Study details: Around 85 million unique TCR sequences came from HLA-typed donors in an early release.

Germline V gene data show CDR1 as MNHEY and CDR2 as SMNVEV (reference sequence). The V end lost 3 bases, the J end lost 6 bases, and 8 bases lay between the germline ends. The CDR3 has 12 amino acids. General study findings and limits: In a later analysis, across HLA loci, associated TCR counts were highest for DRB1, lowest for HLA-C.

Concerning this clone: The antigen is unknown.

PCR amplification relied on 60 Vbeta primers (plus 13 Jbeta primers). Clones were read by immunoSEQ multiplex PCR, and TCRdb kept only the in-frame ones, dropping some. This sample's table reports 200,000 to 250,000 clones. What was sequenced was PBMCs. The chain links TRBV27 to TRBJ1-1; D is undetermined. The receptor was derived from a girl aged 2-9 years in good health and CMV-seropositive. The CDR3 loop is CASSFEGAEAFF. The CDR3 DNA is TGTGCCAGCAGTTTCGAGGGCGCTGAAGCTTTCTTT.